Listed below are T cell receptor beta chains from one sample, sequenced in a study of blood T cells in healthy people across ages. TCRdb ran MiXCR on the 5' RACE reads and lists one entry per CDR3 protein. The sample consists of about 600,000 distinct CDR3 sequences, roughly 48% of them appearing once. Sequencing was carried out using blood. Receptors were obtained from a man older than 75 in good health. Both conserved end residues are trimmed from each CDR3. The listing skips clone size in some rows; elsewhere it reads once, few, many or a size class.

cdr3_length,clone_size,v_call,j_call,cdr3_aa
13,.,TRBV28,TRBJ2-7,ASSPTLGLQAEQY
13,.,TRBV3-1,TRBJ2-7,ASSQETSATYEQY
12,.,TRBV20-1,TRBJ2-3,SATLALGTETQY
12,.,TRBV5-1,TRBJ1-5,TSSLGGTNQPQH
17,.,TRBV27,TRBJ2-1,ASSLLGEREGIPTTEQF
10,.,TRBV12-3/TRBV12-4,TRBJ2-4,ASSPGSFGQY
15,.,TRBV7-9,TRBJ2-2,ASSSPRTEANTGELF
10,.,TRBV11-2,TRBJ2-1,ASSLGGTQQF
15,.,TRBV20-1,TRBJ2-4,SARVPGQGDRRNIQY
16,few,TRBV4-2,TRBJ2-4,ASSQGGLAGVAKNIQY
9,few,TRBV10-3,TRBJ2-3,ATLLESTQY
16,.,TRBV24-1,TRBJ2-3,ATSDAGGSSSSTDTQY
11,few,TRBV28,TRBJ1-1,ASISTMNTEAF
11,.,TRBV7-2,.,ASSSQVFYEQY
10,few,TRBV7-2,TRBJ2-2,ASSFYTGELF
11,.,TRBV20-1,.,SANGPGSYEQY
15,.,TRBV4-3,TRBJ2-1,ASSQDFGTGVYNEQF
11,.,TRBV12-3/TRBV12-4,TRBJ2-1,ASKRQGWDEKF
13,.,TRBV6-6,TRBJ1-5,ASVLGQGGNQPQH
14,.,TRBV20-1,TRBJ2-7,SARVAVAGLDLEQY
9,few,TRBV20-1,TRBJ2-1,SAKKEGEQF
10,.,TRBV28,TRBJ2-7,ASSHTTYEQY
15,.,TRBV29-1,TRBJ2-1,SGRPGQGKFWDNEQF
15,.,TRBV10-2,TRBJ2-7,ASRRTGTSGTLYEQY
13,.,TRBV12-3/TRBV12-4,TRBJ2-7,ASSSSGTGGDEQY
15,.,TRBV20-1,TRBJ2-2,SATLAGGRRNTGELF
10,.,TRBV7-9,TRBJ1-4,ASRRLGEKLF
11,.,TRBV20-1,TRBJ1-2,SAPDWTEGGYT
12,.,TRBV2,TRBJ2-1,ASSRASGRTEQF
14,many,TRBV6-6,TRBJ1-4,ASRSETTRLNEKLF
11,.,TRBV2,TRBJ2-2,ASRVEHTGELF
13,few,TRBV4-1,TRBJ2-7,ASSQTGESSYEQY
13,.,TRBV4-1,TRBJ1-6,ASSQGQGLNSPLH
15,.,TRBV6-5,TRBJ2-3,ASSWGLAGVSYNEQY
13,.,TRBV27,TRBJ2-7,ASRTSGTGGGEQY
13,.,TRBV7-3,TRBJ2-6,ASSRQDFGANVLT
13,.,TRBV2,TRBJ2-2,ASTPRSGNTGELF
11,many,TRBV6-6,TRBJ1-5,ASTRSGTQPQH
12,few,TRBV7-9,TRBJ1-2,ASTPSGANYGCT
12,.,TRBV6-2/TRBV6-3,TRBJ2-4,ASSDRDRGYIQY
16,few,TRBV6-2/TRBV6-3,TRBJ2-1,ASSYSIGGQARYNEQF
13,few,TRBV11-1,TRBJ1-1,ASSWARGLNTEAF